The following is a T cell receptor (beta chain) sequence with its context. Its antigen is unidentified. The primer mix had 60 Vbeta and 13 Jbeta primers. Using immunoSEQ multiplex PCR, the repertoire was profiled, and TCRdb retains in-frame clones only, with some absent. The sample consists of 200,000 to 250,000 clones, about 89% of them appearing once. The CDR3 has 16 amino acids. Trimming left V 0 bases short and J 3 bases short, with 12 bases between. The germline V gene encodes CDR1 SGHRS and CDR2 YFSETQ. The sample originates from a study of cytomegalovirus exposure and HLA in healthy donors. Overall study: In an earlier analysis, 90 million to 130 million unique TCR beta sequences were found from some 180 million T cells.

Notes on the study in general: Versus the approximately 670-donor mean, an Asian-associated ancestry cluster reportedly showed fewer N-insertions in a later analysis. Later, an analysis showed that TCR beta chains associated with HLA were more clonally expanded than others that were equally common. The study recorded about 150 TCR beta chains that were cytomegalovirus-associated.

The TCR was taken from a woman in her late teens or twenties in good health and CMV-seronegative. The chain employs TRBV5-1 and TRBJ2-2; D is perhaps TRBD2 (6 bases). The sequencing sample was made of PBMCs. The CDR3: CASSLVVGGDTGELFF. DNA for the CDR3: TGCGCCAGCAGCTTGGTGGTGGGAGGCGACACCGGGGAGCTGTTTTTT.